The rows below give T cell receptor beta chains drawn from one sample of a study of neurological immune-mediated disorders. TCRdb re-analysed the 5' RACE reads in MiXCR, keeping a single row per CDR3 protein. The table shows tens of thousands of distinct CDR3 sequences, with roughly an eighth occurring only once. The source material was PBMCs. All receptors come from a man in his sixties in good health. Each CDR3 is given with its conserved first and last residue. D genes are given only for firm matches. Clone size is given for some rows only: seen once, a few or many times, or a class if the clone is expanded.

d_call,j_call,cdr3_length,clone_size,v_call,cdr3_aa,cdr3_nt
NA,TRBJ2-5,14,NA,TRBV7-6,CASSLGGRGETQYF,TGTGCCAGCAGCTTGGGGGGCCGAGGGGAGACCCAGTACTTC
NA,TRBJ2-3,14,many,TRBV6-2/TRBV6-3,CASSYLRSSDTQYF,TGTGCCAGCAGTTACCTACGGAGCTCAGATACGCAGTATTTT
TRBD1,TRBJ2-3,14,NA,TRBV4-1,CASRRTGLTDTQYF,TGCGCCAGCAGAAGGACAGGGTTGACAGATACGCAGTATTTT
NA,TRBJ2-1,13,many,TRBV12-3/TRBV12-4,CASRRTLYNEQFF,TGTGCCAGCAGACGGACCCTTTACAATGAGCAGTTCTTC
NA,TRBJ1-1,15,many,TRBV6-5,CASSYVPAFGTEAFF,TGTGCCAGCAGTTATGTACCGGCTTTCGGGACTGAAGCTTTCTTT
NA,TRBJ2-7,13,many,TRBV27,CASSFIGSYEQYF,TGTGCCAGCAGTTTTATAGGTTCCTACGAGCAGTACTTC
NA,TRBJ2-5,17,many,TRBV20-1,CSAIWDLGLLGKETQYF,TGCAGTGCTATATGGGACTTGGGTTTACTTGGGAAAGAGACCCAGTACTTC
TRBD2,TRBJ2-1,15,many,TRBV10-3,CAIKNPGLAYNEQFF,TGTGCCATCAAAAACCCGGGACTAGCCTACAATGAGCAGTTCTTC
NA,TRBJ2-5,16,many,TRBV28,CASRLQSGGGTETQYF,TGTGCCAGCAGGTTACAGAGCGGAGGCGGGACAGAGACCCAGTACTTC
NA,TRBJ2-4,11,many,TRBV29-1,CSVERGNIQYF,TGCAGCGTTGAGAGGGGAAACATTCAGTACTTC
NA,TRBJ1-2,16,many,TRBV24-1,CATSDHYLGKNYGYTF,TGTGCCACCAGTGATCACTACTTAGGGAAAAACTATGGCTACACCTTC
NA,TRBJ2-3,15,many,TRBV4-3,CASSQFWEEADTQYF,TGCGCCAGCAGCCAATTCTGGGAGGAGGCAGATACGCAGTATTTT
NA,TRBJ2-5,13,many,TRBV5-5,CASSLGSAETQYF,TGTGCCAGCAGCTTAGGGTCGGCAGAGACCCAGTACTTC
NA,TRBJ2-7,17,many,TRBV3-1,CASSQATGGPVVYEQYF,TGTGCCAGCAGCCAAGCTACCGGGGGCCCGGTAGTCTACGAGCAGTACTTC
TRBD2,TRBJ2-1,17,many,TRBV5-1,CASSLAGSSGGYNEQFF,TGCGCCAGCAGCTTGGCCGGCTCTAGCGGGGGGTACAATGAGCAGTTCTTC
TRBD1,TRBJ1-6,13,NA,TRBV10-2,CASRTGNNSPLHF,TGCGCCAGCAGGACAGGGAATAATTCACCCCTCCACTTT